This T cell receptor beta chain was obtained from a study of OX40 agonist ivuxolimab in advanced cancers. Study details: Three patients got partial responses; one had hepatocellular carcinoma and two had cutaneous melanoma.

Profiled with immunoSEQ multiplex PCR; TCRdb holds only in-frame clones, not every one. The repertoire includes roughly 130,000 clones, around 93% of them detected once, and approximately 0.15% sits in the top ten. Sample: CD4+ or CD8+ T cells sorted from blood, taken in a trial of the OX40 agonist ivuxolimab. The TCR sequence derives from an adult with an advanced solid tumor such as melanoma, head and neck, liver or kidney cancer.

The CDR3, as DNA: TGTGCCAGCAGACCCCAGGGGAGTCCTAACTATGGCTACACCTTC. Residues: CASRPQGSPNYGYTF. The V and J genes are TRBV14 and TRBJ1-2; TRBD1 might be the D (6 bases). Germline V gene lookup returns CDR1 SGHDN and CDR2 FVKESK. The CDR3 consists of 15 residues. V was pared by 6 bases and J by 0 bases, with 14 bases between.